The 9 T cell receptor beta chains given below trace back to one sample, sequenced in a study of post-analysis software for immune sequencing data. Study results and limitations: Patients used five TRBV segments, including TRBV5-6, TRBV5-1 and TRBV20-1, more often than controls.

Built from TCR beta cDNA, the libraries had unique molecular identifiers in them. From the PCR reads, TCRdb called clonotypes with MiXCR, one entry per CDR3 protein. This table holds some 800,000 distinct CDR3 sequences, 46% found once. These receptors have no known antigen. The sample consisted of blood. The receptors stem from a girl aged 10-17 years with multiple sclerosis.

The chain recombines TRBV5-5 with TRBJ2-2; the D is unclear. Germline-derived CDR1 and CDR2 are SGHKS and YYEKEE (reference sequence). The CDR3 runs to 15 residues. The V gene lost 1 base and the J gene lost 6 bases, with 13 bases spanning the gap. The CDR3 region has the DNA TGTGCCAGCAGCTTGTTATTATTTTCGGCCGGGGAGCTGTTTTTT. Encoded protein: CASSLLLFSAGELFF.

The rearrangement links TRBV20-1 to TRBJ2-1; D is perhaps TRBD2 (5 bases). V dropped 3 bases and J dropped 5 bases, with 14 bases sitting between them. There are 14 residues in the CDR3. CDR1 DFQATT and CDR2 SNEGSKA come from the germline V gene (reference sequence). CDR3 region: CSARLEDWNNEQFF. The CDR3 region has the DNA TGCAGTGCTAGGCTAGAGGACTGGAACAATGAGCAGTTCTTC.

This clonotype was counted only a few times. The V call is TRBV27, the J call TRBJ1-1; D not certain. Trimming took off 3 bases at V and 0 bases at J, with 8 bases between the two ends. The CDR3 is 14 amino acids. Germline lookup yields CDR1 MNHEY and CDR2 SMNVEV (reference sequence). In DNA, the CDR3 is TGTGCCAGCAGTTTTGCGGGGATGAACACTGAAGCTTTCTTT. Residues: CASSFAGMNTEAFF.

The J gene is TRBJ2-5, the V gene TRBV6-6, with a possible D match to TRBD2 (5 bases). The DNA end is more similar to TRBJ2-7, so the J call may be wrong. In germline, CDR1 is MNHNY, CDR2 SVGAGI (reference sequence). The CDR3 runs 13 residues. The CDR3 DNA reads TGTGCCAGCAGAAAACGAGGGTTGGACGAGCAGTACTTC. As protein: CASRKRGLDEQYF.

This clonotype was found once. The chain has TRBV20-1 and TRBJ2-7, with D perhaps TRBD1 or TRBD2 (6 bases each). The V and J ends lost 0 bases and 3 bases respectively, with 18 bases between them. CDR1 is DFQATT and CDR2 is SNEGSKA in the germline V gene (reference sequence). The CDR3 length is 16 residues. The CDR3 spells CSARDSAAGGRYEQYF. CDR3 DNA: TGCAGTGCTAGAGATTCGGCCGCCGGGGGCCGCTACGAGCAGTACTTC.

The CDR3 DNA follows: TGTGCCAGCAGCTTTGGCCTAGCGCTAAACAATGAGCAGTTCTTC. This gives the protein CASSFGLALNNEQFF. This chain connects TRBV7-2 to TRBJ2-1; tentatively, D is TRBD2 (6 bases). CDR3 size: 15 residues. CDR1 and CDR2 (germline): SGHTA, FQGNSA. Trimming removed 3 bases at V and 5 bases at J, with 14 bases between.

The chain links TRBV15 to TRBJ2-2; 8 bases align to TRBD1. Germline V gene data show CDR1 as LNHNV and CDR2 as YYDKDF (reference sequence). The CDR3 is 14 amino acids. V was pared by 11 bases and J by 2 bases, with 7 bases of the junction left unmatched. The chain's CDR3 is CAFTAGGNTGELFF. Written as DNA, the CDR3 is TGTGCCTTTACGGCAGGGGGCAACACCGGGGAGCTGTTTTTT.

In this sample, this clonotype turned up a few times. The chain has TRBV29-1 and TRBJ1-2; D might be TRBD1 (6 bases). The CDR3 runs to 12 residues. V lost 6 bases to trimming and J lost 4 bases, with 12 bases between them. Germline V gene lookup returns CDR1 SQVTM and CDR2 ANQGSEA. The CDR3 DNA follows: TGCAGCGTCGCCGGGACAACCTATGGCTACACCTTC. It yields the protein CSVAGTTYGYTF. The full variable domain, rest sourced from reference TRBV29-1 and TRBJ1-2, is SAVISQKPSRDICQRGTSLTIQCQVDSQVTMMFWYRQQPGQSLTLIATANQGSEATYESGFVIDKFPISRPNLTFSTLTVSNMSPEDSSIYLCSVAGTTYGYTFGSGTRLTVV.

The chain is built from TRBV7-9 and TRBJ1-1, with D perhaps matching TRBD1 (5 bases). The CDR3 contains 11 residues. Germline V gene sequence: CDR1 SEHNR, CDR2 FQNEAQ (reference sequence). Deletions cut 3 bases from V and 8 bases from J, with 7 bases between. In DNA, the CDR3 is TGTGCCAGCAGCTTCAGGGACGAAGCTTTCTTT. Amino acid sequence: CASSFRDEAFF.